The rows below give T cell receptor beta chains drawn from one sample of a study of shared clonotypes between healthy human individuals. The assay was immunoSEQ multiplex PCR, and TCRdb's table has in-frame clones only and misses some. The sample shows 400,000 to 500,000 clones, 60% to 85% of them seen only once. Sequencing was performed on PBMCs. The origin of the receptors is a woman aged 40 to 50 in good health. Some clones in this sample may be carry-over from other donors' samples. Both conserved end residues are part of each CDR3. The D gene is left open where the match is weak. The size field is filled for only some rows; it gives once, few, many or a size class.

j_call v_call d_call clone_size cdr3_length cdr3_aa cdr3_nt
TRBJ2-5 TRBV7-2 NA NA 13 CASSQTGSGTQYF TGTGCCAGCAGCCAGACTGGCTCGGGGACCCAGTACTTC
TRBJ1-1 TRBV2 NA NA 11 CASAEVGRAFF TGTGCCAGCGCCGAAGTCGGAAGAGCTTTCTTT
TRBJ2-2 TRBV30 TRBD1 few 13 CAWSQDRFGELFF TGTGCCTGGAGCCAGGACAGGTTTGGGGAGCTGTTTTTT
TRBJ2-5 TRBV7-2 TRBD2 NA 14 CASSPLAGVETQYF TGTGCCAGCAGCCCGCTAGCGGGAGTAGAGACCCAGTACTTC
TRBJ1-1 TRBV19 NA NA 14 CASSNPGPSWEAFF TGTGCCAGTAGTAATCCGGGACCCTCTTGGGAAGCTTTCTTT
TRBJ2-7 TRBV18 TRBD1 NA 14 CASSPGQGTHEQYF TGTGCCAGCTCCCCGGGACAGGGTACCCACGAGCAGTACTTC
TRBJ1-5 TRBV6-1 NA NA 14 CASRRSGGNQPQHF TGTGCCAGCAGAAGGAGCGGAGGCAATCAGCCCCAGCATTTT
TRBJ1-3 TRBV30 NA NA 15 CAWSSGQSSGNTIYF TGTGCCTGGAGTTCTGGACAATCCTCTGGAAACACCATATATTTT
TRBJ1-4 TRBV7-9 NA NA 15 CASSPLQGPNEKLFF TGTGCCAGCAGCCCATTACAGGGCCCTAATGAAAAACTGTTTTTT
TRBJ2-5 TRBV7-2 NA NA 14 CASSPGGGPLEQYF TGTGCCAGCAGCCCCGGCGGGGGCCCCTTAGAGCAGTACTTC
TRBJ2-2 TRBV30 TRBD2 NA 17 CAWTRRTSGIYVGELFF TGTGCCTGGACCCGTCGGACTAGCGGGATTTATGTCGGGGAGCTGTTTTTT
TRBJ1-1 TRBV5-1 NA NA 14 CASSLLGLNTEAFF TGCGCCAGCAGCTTGTTAGGACTGAACACTGAAGCTTTCTTT
TRBJ2-5 TRBV15 NA NA 13 CATSGERKETQYF TGTGCCACCTCAGGAGAGAGAAAAGAGACCCAGTACTTC
TRBJ1-1 TRBV14 NA NA 13 CASSQGQNTEAFF TGTGCCAGCAGCCAGGGGCAGAACACTGAAGCTTTCTTT
TRBJ1-1 TRBV6-4 NA NA 14 CASSPGAMNTEAFF TGTGCCAGCAGTCCAGGGGCAATGAACACTGAAGCTTTCTTT
TRBJ1-1 TRBV11-2 NA few 16 CASSLDRTAMNTEAFF TGTGCCAGCAGCTTAGATCGGACAGCCATGAACACTGAAGCTTTCTTT
TRBJ1-1 TRBV28 NA NA 15 CASSFSEGGNTEAFF TGTGCCAGCAGTTTCTCGGAGGGAGGGAACACTGAAGCTTTCTTT
TRBJ1-1 TRBV14 NA NA 15 CASSPRTAWNTEAFF TGTGCCAGCAGCCCTCGGACAGCCTGGAACACTGAAGCTTTCTTT
TRBJ1-1 TRBV7-9 NA NA 15 CASSVTRDKRAVAFF TGTGCCAGCAGCGTAACACGGGACAAACGAGCGGTCGCTTTCTTT
TRBJ2-7 TRBV28 TRBD2 NA 16 CASSLGSGSSSYEQYF TGTGCCAGCAGTTTGGGTAGCGGGAGTTCGTCCTACGAGCAGTACTTC
TRBJ2-1 TRBV9 TRBD2 few 17 CASSVSGGGLANNEQFF TGTGCCAGCAGCGTAAGTGGGGGTGGACTAGCGAACAATGAGCAGTTCTTC
TRBJ2-7 TRBV15 TRBD1 NA 15 CATSRENRGPYEQYF TGTGCCACCAGCAGGGAGAACAGGGGCCCCTACGAGCAGTACTTC
TRBJ2-3 TRBV21-1 NA NA 14 CASTGAGVTDTQYF TGTGCCAGCACAGGAGCGGGAGTCACAGATACGCAGTATTTT
TRBJ2-7 TRBV9 NA NA 14 CASSEAGTHAEQYF TGTGCCAGCAGCGAAGCCGGGACCCACGCTGAGCAGTACTTC
TRBJ1-1 TRBV29-1 NA many 14 CSVATGAANTEAFF TGCAGCGTTGCCACGGGGGCAGCGAACACTGAAGCTTTCTTT
TRBJ1-1 TRBV19 NA NA 15 CASSIEQRGNTEAFF TGTGCCAGTAGTATAGAACAGAGGGGCAACACTGAAGCTTTTTTT
TRBJ2-5 TRBV29-1 NA NA 11 CSAGVQETQYF TGCAGCGCCGGGGTTCAAGAGACCCAGTACTTC
TRBJ1-2 TRBV28 NA NA 14 CASSLGDVGYGYTF TGTGCCAGCAGTTTGGGCGACGTCGGCTATGGCTACACCTTC
TRBJ2-2 TRBV18 NA NA 16 CASSPPGETNTGELFF TGTGCCAGCTCACCACCGGGGGAAACGAACACCGGGGAGCTGTTTTTT
TRBJ2-7 TRBV5-4 NA NA 14 CASSPDTRVYEQYF TGTGCCAGCAGCCCGGACACCCGGGTCTACGAGCAGTACTTC
TRBJ1-2 TRBV25-1 NA NA 16 CASSEGGSGPNYGYTF TGTGCCAGCAGTGAAGGGGGCAGCGGACCTAACTATGGCTACACCTTC
TRBJ1-1 TRBV29-1 TRBD1 NA 11 CSVAGTGGTFF TGCAGCGTGGCTGGGACAGGCGGAACTTTCTTT
TRBJ2-7 TRBV20-1 NA NA 11 CSARQGSEQYF TGCAGTGCCCGGCAGGGGAGCGAGCAGTACTTC
TRBJ2-7 TRBV28 TRBD1 NA 15 CASSLPQGVRYEQYF TGTGCCAGCAGTTTACCGCAGGGGGTTCGCTACGAGCAGTACTTC
TRBJ2-1 TRBV5-5 NA NA 13 CASSGRAYNEQFF TGTGCCAGCAGCGGAAGGGCTTACAATGAGCAGTTCTTC
TRBJ2-6 TRBV28 NA NA 16 CASSPGQVSGANVLTF TGTGCCAGCAGTCCGGGACAAGTCTCTGGGGCCAACGTCCTGACTTTC
TRBJ1-2 TRBV27 NA NA 13 CVSRPGGLYGYTF TGTGTCAGCAGGCCCGGGGGACTCTATGGCTACACCTTC
TRBJ2-5 TRBV2 NA NA 13 CASSTLPRQTQYF TGTGCCAGCAGTACCCTCCCTCGGCAGACCCAGTACTTC
TRBJ1-5 TRBV15 NA NA 15 CATSRDLAGDQPQHF TGTGCCACCAGCAGAGATCTGGCAGGAGACCAGCCCCAGCATTTT
TRBJ1-2 TRBV18 NA NA 14 CASSPSQISYGYTF TGTGCCAGCTCACCATCGCAGATATCCTATGGCTACACCTTC
TRBJ1-2 TRBV18 NA once 14 CASSPPGGYYGYTF TGTGCCAGCTCCCCTCCGGGGGGCTACTATGGCTACACCTTC
TRBJ2-1 TRBV5-1 NA NA 13 CASSLGANNEQFF TGCGCCAGCAGCTTGGGCGCCAACAATGAGCAGTTCTTC
TRBJ1-6 TRBV28 NA once 14 CASSPPGQISPLHF TGTGCCAGCAGTCCGCCGGGTCAGATTTCACCCCTCCACTTT
TRBJ1-2 TRBV30 NA once 14 CAFARDTINYGYTF TGTGCCTTCGCCCGGGACACTATTAACTATGGCTACACCTTC
TRBJ1-5 TRBV4-1 NA NA 16 CASSHSPLTGNQPQHF TGCGCCAGCAGCCACTCCCCTTTGACCGGGAATCAGCCCCAGCATTTT